These 19 T cell receptor beta chains were sequenced from one sample in a study of patients and donors after allogeneic stem cell transplantation. TCRdb recomputed calls from the RT-PCR reads with MiXCR, one row per CDR3 protein. The data show over 400,000 distinct CDR3 sequences, with approximately 16% seen just once and 7% to 7.5% held by the top ten. The material sequenced was blood, either unsorted or a sorted T cell fraction (not recorded which). These receptors were taken from a human donor who was either an allogeneic HSCT recipient or a stem cell or donor lymphocyte infusion donor (not recorded which). It is not recorded whose cells these are; they may come from a transplant donor.

The J gene is TRBJ2-4, the V gene TRBV9; maybe TRBD1 (6 bases). CDR3 length: 17 amino acids. Trimming stripped 0 bases from V and 2 bases from J, with 15 bases between. Per the germline V gene, CDR1 is SGDLS and CDR2 is YYNGEE. CDR3 sequence: CASSVGGQGRSKNIQYF. The CDR3 bases are TGTGCCAGCAGCGTAGGGGGGCAGGGACGGTCCAAAAACATTCAGTACTTC.

This clonotype has only a few counts. The chain carries TRBV20-1 and TRBJ2-7; maybe TRBD1 (5 bases). The CDR3 spans 15 residues. V was clipped by 3 bases and J by 7 bases, with 22 bases between them. Germline V CDR1 and CDR2: DFQATT, SNEGSKA (reference sequence). The CDR3 DNA reads as TGCAGTGCTAGTGTCCAGGGCCGGTGCGGTTTTGAGCAGTACTTC. It is translated as CSASVQGRCGFEQYF.

This clonotype has a handful of counts. The genes are TRBV12-3 or TRBV12-4 and TRBJ2-7; either TRBD1 or TRBD2 may supply D (5 bases each). The CDR3 covers 13 residues. V was trimmed by 7 bases and J by 5 bases, leaving 15 bases between them. This CDR3 is CASTYRGSDEQYF. In nucleotides, the CDR3 is TGTGCCAGCACCTATCGGGGCAGCGACGAGCAGTACTTC.

Comment on this clonotype: A junction end diverges from the germline sequence, so it may reflect a read error. The rearrangement links TRBV6-6 to TRBJ2-7; D uncertain. The CDR3 loop spans 11 amino acids. The germline CDR1 and CDR2 sequences are MNHNY and SVGAGI (reference sequence). CDR3 DNA sequence: TGTGCCAACAGTTATTCCTACGAGCAGTACTTC. Its protein product is CANSYSYEQYF.

This clonotype turned up a few times. The chain carries TRBV7-6 and TRBJ1-6; D call uncertain. V lost 5 bases and J 10 bases, leaving 15 bases between the germline ends. Germline CDR1 and CDR2: SGHVS and FNYEAQ. This CDR3 is built from 14 residues. The chain's CDR3 is CASSPPGGNSPLHF. The CDR3 DNA is TGTGCCAGCAGCCCCCCGGGAGGGAACTCACCCCTCCACTTT.

The chain joins TRBV7-3 to TRBJ2-1; D call uncertain. The CDR3 runs to 15 residues. Germline V gene lookup returns CDR1 SGHTA and CDR2 FQGTGA. V was cut by 4 bases and J by 1 base, with 11 bases left in between. CDR3 protein: CASSSGLSSYNEQFF. In nucleotides, the CDR3 is TGTGCCAGCAGCTCTGGGCTAAGTTCCTACAATGAGCAGTTCTTC.

This clonotype was observed once. The chain carries TRBV20-1 and TRBJ2-3; D is ambiguous. In germline, CDR1 is DFQATT, CDR2 SNEGSKA (reference sequence). The ends were cut back, 0 bases at V and 0 bases at J, with 13 bases in the middle. The CDR3 covers 16 residues. CDR3 coding DNA: TGCAGTGCTAGAGAGACCTCTGTAGCTAGCACAGATACGCAGTATTTT. Translated, it gives CSARETSVASTDTQYF.

The chain combines TRBV20-1 with TRBJ1-2; 8 nucleotides align to TRBD1. Germline CDR1 DFQATT, CDR2 SNEGSKA (reference sequence). CDR3 length equals 15 residues. With 2 bases clipped from V and 4 bases from J, the junction kept 9 bases outside the gene matches. In nucleotides, the CDR3 is TGCAGTGCTAGACCTAAGACAGGGGATCCCTATGGCTACACCTTC. Translated, it gives CSARPKTGDPYGYTF.

V usage is TRBV5-1 and J usage is TRBJ2-2, with D possibly called TRBD1 or TRBD2 (5 bases each). The V end lost 0 bases, the J end lost 9 bases, and 9 bases lay between the germline ends. Germline CDR1 and CDR2: SGHRS and YFSETQ. This CDR3 spans 13 amino acids. CDR3: CASSLGTGRELFF. In DNA form, the CDR3 reads TGCGCCAGCAGCTTGGGCACGGGACGGGAGCTGTTTTTT.

CDR3 sequence: CASSFGEPGELFF. The CDR3 nucleotides read TGTGCCAGCAGCTTCGGGGAGCCCGGGGAGCTGTTTTTT. The V and J genes are TRBV7-6 and TRBJ2-2, with a weak D call TRBD2 (5 bases). The CDR3 contains 13 residues. Germline-derived CDR1 and CDR2 are SGHVS and FNYEAQ. V was pared by 3 bases and J by 6 bases, with 8 bases between.

This clonotype was observed a few times. V is TRBV7-2 and J is TRBJ2-6; D is ambiguous. Germline V CDR1 and CDR2: SGHTA, FQGNSA. V was cut by 4 bases and J by 1 base, with 11 bases left in between. The CDR3 extends over 16 amino acids. For the CDR3, the DNA is TGTGCCAGCAGCTCGAGCCATACATCTGGGGCCAACGTCCTGACTTTC. This encodes CASSSSHTSGANVLTF. The full variable domain, with the rest looked up from reference TRBV7-2 and TRBJ2-6, is GAGVSQSPSNKVTEKGKDVELRCDPISGHTALYWYRQSLGQGLEFLIYFQGNSAPDKSGLPSDRFSAERTGGSVSTLTIQRTQQEDSAVYLCASSSSHTSGANVLTFGAGSRLTVL.

This clonotype was recorded many times. The J gene is TRBJ1-5, the V gene TRBV12-3 or TRBV12-4; tentative D call: TRBD1 (6 bases). Trimming shortened V by 3 bases and J by 4 bases, and 10 bases separated the two germline ends. The CDR3 runs 14 residues. CDR3 sequence (DNA): TGTGCCAGCAGTTTGCGACAGGCAAATCAGCCCCAGCATTTT. This encodes CASSLRQANQPQHF.

The chain uses TRBV5-1 and TRBJ1-2, with TRBD1 matching 11 bases. V shed 3 bases, J shed 8 bases, and the junction held 6 bases outside the gene matches. The CDR3 loop spans 14 amino acids. The V gene's germline CDR1 is SGHRS and CDR2 YFSETQ. CDR3 residues: CASSWGQGVEGYTF. In DNA form, the CDR3 reads TGCGCCAGCAGCTGGGGACAGGGGGTAGAAGGCTACACCTTC.

The V and J genes are TRBV20-1 and TRBJ1-6, with D hard to call. Germline V gene sequence: CDR1 DFQATT, CDR2 SNEGSKA (reference sequence). Trimming left V 0 bases short and J 7 bases short, with 13 bases between. This CDR3 comprises 15 residues. CDR3 in DNA: TGCAGTGCTAGAGATCGGCAGATTTGGAATTCACCCCTCCACTTT. Amino acid sequence: CSARDRQIWNSPLHF.

This clonotype has a handful of counts. This chain links TRBV5-6 with TRBJ2-7; 12 positions match TRBD1. V gave up 5 bases and J gave up 5 bases; unmatched junction bases: 5. Per germline, CDR1 SGHDT and CDR2 YYEEEE. CDR3 length equals 14 residues. The CDR3 bases are TGTGCCAGCAGACGGGACAGGGGGCAACACGAGCAGTACTTC. Its translation is CASRRDRGQHEQYF.

The rearrangement joins TRBV9 to TRBJ2-2; D unresolved. V was pared by 6 bases and J by 0 bases, with 9 bases between. The CDR3 has 14 residues. Germline CDR1 and CDR2: SGDLS and YYNGEE. CDR3 nucleotides: TGTGCCAGCACCAACAGCACGAACACCGGGGAGCTGTTTTTT. It translates to CASTNSTNTGELFF. The full variable domain, in which reference TRBV9 and TRBJ2-2 provide the parts outside the CDR3, is DSGVTQTPKHLITATGQRVTLRCSPRSGDLSVYWYQQSLDQGLQFLIQYYNGEERAKGNILERFSAQQFPDLHSELNLSSLELGDSALYFCASTNSTNTGELFFGEGSRLTVL.

The V and J genes are TRBV20-1 and TRBJ1-1; 7 bases fit TRBD1. Trimming took 6 bases from V and 0 from J; bases not matched to a gene: 10. The CDR3 totals 15 residues. Germline V gene sequence: CDR1 DFQATT, CDR2 SNEGSKA (reference sequence). The CDR3 loop reads CSARGQLRMNTEAFF. The CDR3 DNA is TGCAGTGCGAGGGGACAGCTAAGGATGAACACTGAAGCTTTCTTT.

The chain recombines TRBV7-2 with TRBJ2-5, with 8 bases identical to TRBD2. J lost 2 bases, V lost 8 bases, and 16 bases had no gene match. The V gene's germline CDR1 is SGHTA and CDR2 FQGNSA. CDR3 size: 17 residues. CDR3 DNA sequence: TGTGCCAGCGGCCTATGGGGGAAGCGGGGGACACAAGAGACCCAGTACTTC. Residues: CASGLWGKRGTQETQYF. Combining the CDR3 with reference TRBV7-2 and TRBJ2-5 gives the whole variable domain GAGVSQSPSNKVTEKGKDVELRCDPISGHTALYWYRQSLGQGLEFLIYFQGNSAPDKSGLPSDRFSAERTGGSVSTLTIQRTQQEDSAVYLCASGLWGKRGTQETQYFGPGTRLLVL.

This chain connects TRBV4-3 to TRBJ2-7; tentative D call: TRBD2 (6 bases). V lost 1 base to trimming and J lost 1 base, with 20 bases between them. Germline assignment: CDR1 LGHNA and CDR2 YSLEER. This CDR3 is 18 amino acids long. CDR3 bases: TGCGCCAGCAGCCAAGCTCCAGTTGGAGCGGGCGTTTCCTACGAGCAGTACTTC. It is translated as CASSQAPVGAGVSYEQYF.